The 14 T cell receptor beta chains below all came from one sample that was sequenced in a study of blood T cell repertoires in COVID-19. Sequencing used immunoSEQ multiplex PCR; TCRdb keeps in-frame clones, though not all of them. The profile shows about 98,000 clones, 80% to 85% of them singletons. Sequencing was performed on peripheral blood. The source of these receptors is a man aged 55 to 70 with acute or convalescent COVID-19.

The chain carries TRBV7-9 and TRBJ1-6; TRBD1 might be the D (5 bases). In germline, CDR1 is SEHNR, CDR2 FQNEAQ (reference sequence). The CDR3 is 18 amino acids. Trimming left V 2 bases short and J 3 bases short, with 17 bases between. The CDR3 spells CASSLPRAGSNYNSPLHF. The DNA of the CDR3 is TGTGCCAGCAGCTTACCCCGAGCAGGGTCAAACTATAATTCACCCCTCCACTTT.

This sequence joins TRBV30 and TRBJ2-2; TRBD2 is a possible D gene (5 bases). From germline, CDR1 is GTSNPN and CDR2 SVGIG (reference sequence). Trimming removed 4 bases at V and 5 bases at J, with 11 bases between. This CDR3 has 13 amino acids. The DNA of the CDR3 is TGTGCCTGGAACCGGGAAAGGACCGGGGAGCTGTTTTTT. Translating gives CAWNRERTGELFF.

The J gene is TRBJ1-2, the V gene TRBV19; 7 bases align to TRBD1. From germline, CDR1 is LNHDA and CDR2 SQIVND (reference sequence). Trimming at V came to 7 bases and at J to 4 bases, leaving 3 bases not matched to a gene. The CDR3 sequence is 12 residues long. CDR3 region: CASNGQVYGYTF. CDR3 nucleotide sequence: TGTGCCAGTAATGGACAGGTCTATGGCTACACCTTC.

This sequence joins TRBV4-3 and TRBJ2-1; TRBD2 aligns across 10 bases. This CDR3 has 15 residues. Trimming at V came to 0 bases and at J to 10 bases, leaving 6 bases not matched to a gene. In germline, CDR1 is LGHNA, CDR2 YSLEER. The CDR3 protein is CASSQDPAGGVEQFF. The DNA of the CDR3 is TGCGCCAGCAGCCAAGATCCAGCGGGAGGGGTAGAGCAGTTCTTC.

V is TRBV7-2 and J is TRBJ2-6; TRBD1 aligns across 9 bases. Trimming took 7 bases from V and 1 from J; bases not matched to a gene: 8. Looked up from germline, CDR1 is SGHTA and CDR2 is FQGNSA. The CDR3 is 17 residues long. As DNA, the CDR3 is TGTGCCAGCACGGGGGGACAGGGTATTTCTGGGGCCAACGTCCTGACTTTC. It codes for CASTGGQGISGANVLTF.

The genes are TRBV9 and TRBJ2-7; 9 positions match TRBD2. The CDR3 covers 14 residues. V was clipped by 6 bases and J by 4 bases; unmatched bases: 8. Germline CDR1 SGDLS, CDR2 YYNGEE. The CDR3 region is CASTTAGGGYEQYF. In nucleotides, the CDR3 is TGTGCCAGCACTACAGCGGGGGGCGGTTACGAGCAGTACTTC.

This clone showed up just once. This sample also contains other DNA sequences that code for the same CDR3. The chain recombines TRBV6-5 with TRBJ1-4; D gene uncertain. Germline V gene lookup returns CDR1 MNHEY and CDR2 SVGAGI. The CDR3 is 13 amino acids. Trimming cost V 11 bases and J 0 bases, with 10 bases left between them. The CDR3 sequence is CALRGATNEKLFF. CDR3 sequence (DNA): TGTGCCCTTCGGGGTGCAACTAATGAAAAACTGTTTTTT.

This clone appeared once. A junction boundary mismatches the germline segment, possibly from a read error. The sample holds other DNA sequences that translate to the same CDR3. The V call is TRBV5-6, the J call TRBJ1-5, with TRBD1 matching over 7 bases. The CDR3 is 16 amino acids. Germline-derived CDR1 and CDR2 are SGHDT and YYEEEE. CDR3: CASSLARGFGNQPQHF. CDR3 in DNA: TGTGCCAGCAGCTTGGCCAGGGGGTTTGGCAATCAGCCCCAACATTTT.

This chain connects TRBV7-9 to TRBJ1-2; 9 bases align to TRBD1. Germline values: CDR1 SEHNR, CDR2 FQNEAQ (reference sequence). CDR3 length: 14 residues. V lost 4 bases and J lost 5; bases outside the gene matches: 5. CDR3: CASSSTGTGYGYTF. In nucleotides, the CDR3 is TGTGCCAGCAGCTCCACCGGGACAGGGTATGGCTACACCTTC. The entire variable domain, with the rest obtained from reference TRBV7-9 and TRBJ1-2, is as follows: DTGVSQNPRHKITKRGQNVTFRCDPISEHNRLYWYRQTLGQGPEFLTYFQNEAQLEKSRLLSDRFSAERPKGSFSTLEIQRTEQGDSAMYLCASSSTGTGYGYTFGSGTRLTVV.

The chain couples TRBV9 to TRBJ2-1; 9 bases line up with TRBD2. This CDR3 is built from 16 residues. CDR1 and CDR2 (germline): SGDLS, YYNGEE. J gave up 8 bases and V 0 bases, and 9 bases lay outside the gene matches. CDR3 coding DNA: TGTGCCAGCAGCGTAGCTGGAGCGGGAGGTATCGATGAGCAGTTCTTC. Translated: CASSVAGAGGIDEQFF.

This chain connects TRBV18 to TRBJ2-2; a weak D match, TRBD2 (6 bases). The CDR3 contains 14 residues. With 3 bases removed from V and 1 base from J, the gap between germline ends came to 6 bases. The germline gives CDR1 KGHSH, CDR2 LQKENI. CDR3 loop: CASSPGGNTGELFF. DNA of the CDR3: TGTGCCAGCTCACCGGGGGGGAACACCGGGGAGCTGTTTTTT.

V and J are TRBV5-4 and TRBJ1-3; D is unclear. The V end was cut by 0 bases, the J end by 0 bases, with 7 bases between. The CDR3 has 15 residues. The germline CDR1 and CDR2 sequences are SGHNT and YYREEE (reference sequence). CDR3 sequence (DNA): TGTGCCAGCAGCTTGGGAGGATCCTCTGGAAACACCATATATTTT. Residues: CASSLGGSSGNTIYF.

This clone was counted once. This chain joins TRBV19 and TRBJ2-2; 8 nucleotides line up with TRBD2. The CDR3 covers 15 residues. The junction had 13 bases not matched to a gene; V was cut back by 9 bases and J by 7 bases. Germline V CDR1 and CDR2: LNHDA, SQIVND (reference sequence). CDR3 amino acids: CASHSPGRVVGELFF. The CDR3 DNA reads as TGTGCCAGCCATTCCCCCGGGAGGGTCGTCGGGGAGCTGTTTTTT.

This chain links TRBV6-4 with TRBJ2-1, with TRBD1 as a possible D gene (6 bases). V was clipped by 3 bases and J by 6 bases, with 9 bases between them. Germline assignment: CDR1 MRHNA and CDR2 SNTAGT. The CDR3 contains 13 residues. For the CDR3, the DNA is TGTGCCAGCAGTGAGTCGGACAGCAATGAGCAGTTCTTC. It yields the protein CASSESDSNEQFF.